The 24 T cell receptor beta chains below come from one sample, sequenced in a study of chemoradiotherapy in HPV16-positive cancers. Libraries were prepared by immunoSEQ multiplex PCR; TCRdb keeps only in-frame clonotypes and omits some of them. This sample has thousands of clones, with 86% found just once. The source was tumor tissue, collected from a patient who underwent chemoradiotherapy. These TCRs come from a human donor with HPV-associated anogenital cancer.

The rearrangement joins TRBV6-6 to TRBJ1-1; the D is unclear. Germline V gene data show CDR1 as MNHNY and CDR2 as SVGAGI (reference sequence). The CDR3 loop spans 11 amino acids. Trimming took off 5 bases at V and 7 bases at J, with 8 bases between the two ends. The CDR3, as DNA: TGTGCCAGCAGTCCTAAGCTTGAAGCTTTCTTT. Translating gives CASSPKLEAFF.

The chain recombines TRBV30 with TRBJ1-1, with TRBD1 as a possible D gene (5 bases). Germline assignment: CDR1 GTSNPN and CDR2 SVGIG (reference sequence). The V and J ends lost 3 bases and 1 base respectively, with 15 bases between them. The CDR3 is 15 amino acids. CDR3 residues: CAWRGQGSKNTEAFF. The CDR3 DNA is TGTGCCTGGAGGGGTCAGGGTTCGAAGAACACTGAAGCTTTCTTT.

The chain carries TRBV5-1 and TRBJ1-2, with D unclear. The CDR3 runs to 13 residues. Germline CDR1 reads SGHRS; CDR2 reads YFSETQ. V was trimmed by 0 bases and J by 4 bases, leaving 7 bases between them. CDR3 sequence: CASSLVGLYGYTF. The CDR3 coding sequence is TGCGCCAGCAGCTTGGTGGGCCTCTATGGCTACACCTTC.

The V gene is TRBV7-9, the J gene TRBJ2-6; the D is unclear. The CDR3 is 15 amino acids. The V and J ends lost 5 bases and 0 bases respectively, with 8 bases between them. Germline CDR1 and CDR2: SEHNR and FQNEAQ (reference sequence). The CDR3 DNA is TGTGCCAGCAGCCCTCGGTTCTCTGGGGCCAACGTCCTGACTTTC. It is translated as CASSPRFSGANVLTF.

V usage is TRBV28 and J usage is TRBJ1-1; a weak D match, TRBD1 (6 bases). V lost 7 bases and J 3 bases, leaving 15 bases between the germline ends. The germline gives CDR1 MDHEN, CDR2 SYDVKM. The CDR3 contains 14 residues. In DNA, the CDR3 is TGTGCCAGCACCCCGACAGGTTGGGACACTGAAGCTTTCTTT. Its translation is CASTPTGWDTEAFF.

The CDR3 loop is CASSSGFYEQYF. In nucleotides, the CDR3 is TGTGCCAGCAGTTCGGGGTTCTACGAGCAGTACTTC. The chain couples TRBV27 to TRBJ2-7, with D perhaps matching TRBD2 (5 bases). The CDR3 loop spans 12 amino acids. Trimming took 4 bases from V and 3 from J, leaving 7 bases between them. Germline loops: CDR1 MNHEY, CDR2 SMNVEV (reference sequence).

The rearrangement joins TRBV29-1 to TRBJ2-7; maybe TRBD1 (6 bases). The CDR3 length is 16 residues. V shed 0 bases and J shed 2 bases, with 17 bases lying between them. Germline-derived CDR1 and CDR2 are SQVTM and ANQGSEA. In nucleotides, the CDR3 is TGCAGCGTTGAAGATTTATACGAGGGGGTGACCTACGAGCAGTACTTC. As protein: CSVEDLYEGVTYEQYF.

The chain has TRBV28 and TRBJ2-7; D is possibly TRBD2 (7 bases). CDR1 and CDR2 (germline): MDHEN, SYDVKM. CDR3 length: 14 amino acids. Trimming took 8 bases from V and 1 from J, leaving 15 bases between them. CDR3 sequence (DNA): TGTGCCAGCGAAGGGGGAGGGGTGTCCTACGAGCAGTACTTC. This translates into CASEGGGVSYEQYF.

This rearrangement joins TRBV5-1 to TRBJ1-4; the D gene is possibly TRBD1 (5 bases). CDR3 length equals 15 residues. V lost 0 bases to trimming and J lost 8 bases, with 14 bases between them. Per germline, CDR1 SGHRS and CDR2 YFSETQ. CDR3 bases: TGCGCCAGCAGCTTGGCCGGTCAGGGAGGCGAAAAACTGTTTTTT. This sequence encodes CASSLAGQGGEKLFF. Together with reference TRBV5-1 and TRBJ1-4, the CDR3 gives the full variable domain: KAGVTQTPRYLIKTRGQQVTLSCSPISGHRSVSWYQQTPGQGLQFLFEYFSETQRNKGNFPGRFSGRQFSNSRSEMNVSTLELGDSALYLCASSLAGQGGEKLFFGSGTQLSVL.

The chain joins TRBV30 to TRBJ2-1; perhaps D is TRBD1 or TRBD2 (6 bases each). The CDR3 totals 19 residues. V gave up 0 bases and J gave up 7 bases, with 28 bases separating them. Germline CDR1 reads GTSNPN; CDR2 reads SVGIG (reference sequence). The chain's CDR3 is CAWSVFGSTKGGEINEQFF. CDR3 in DNA: TGTGCCTGGAGTGTGTTTGGGTCTACGAAGGGGGGAGAGATTAATGAGCAGTTCTTC.

V and J are TRBV9 and TRBJ1-4; 10 bases align to TRBD1. Per germline, CDR1 SGDLS and CDR2 YYNGEE. J lost 6 bases, V lost 4 bases, and 6 bases had no gene match. The CDR3 length is 15 residues. CDR3 sequence (DNA): TGTGCCAGCAGCCTACGCGGACAGGGGGATGAAAAACTGTTTTTT. As protein: CASSLRGQGDEKLFF.

This sequence joins TRBV28 and TRBJ1-4, with a possible D match to TRBD1 (6 bases). The CDR3 is made up of 15 amino acids. The germline gives CDR1 MDHEN, CDR2 SYDVKM. V shed 5 bases and J shed 2 bases, with 12 bases lying between them. The CDR3, as DNA: TGTGCCAGCAGTCTTCCGGGGGCGACTAATGAAAAACTGTTTTTT. Translated: CASSLPGATNEKLFF.

The chain carries TRBV10-3 and TRBJ2-5, with TRBD2 matching 7 bases. CDR1 and CDR2 (germline): ENHRY, SYGVKD. The V and J ends lost 10 bases and 3 bases, in that order; junction bases with no gene match: 14. The CDR3 consists of 15 residues. The CDR3 reads CATHRVAGNKETQYF. CDR3 sequence (DNA): TGTGCCACCCATAGGGTAGCGGGCAACAAAGAGACCCAGTACTTC.

This rearrangement joins TRBV7-2 to TRBJ1-4, with 8 bases that match TRBD1. J lost 8 bases, V lost 8 bases, and 10 bases had no gene match. Germline CDR1 and CDR2: SGHTA and FQGNSA. The CDR3 extends over 14 amino acids. This CDR3 reads CASRSGTGDEKLFF. DNA of the CDR3: TGTGCCAGCCGATCCGGGACAGGTGACGAAAAACTGTTTTTT.

The chain employs TRBV19 and TRBJ1-3; D might be TRBD1 (5 bases). Germline V lookup: CDR1 LNHDA, CDR2 SQIVND (reference sequence). This CDR3 is built from 12 residues. Trimming removed 5 bases at V and 7 bases at J, with 9 bases between. This CDR3 is CASSSGTNTIYF. Here the CDR3 DNA reads TGTGCCAGTAGTTCTGGGACCAACACCATATATTTT. The full variable domain, its missing parts supplied by reference TRBV19 and TRBJ1-3, is DGGITQSPKYLFRKEGQNVTLSCEQNLNHDAMYWYRQDPGQGLRLIYYSQIVNDFQKGDIAEGYSVSREKKESFPLTVTSAQKNPTAFYLCASSSGTNTIYFGEGSWLTVV.

The chain carries TRBV7-2 and TRBJ2-5; 9 bases line up with TRBD2. V shed 5 bases and J 9 bases; nucleotides not matched to a gene: 19. The CDR3 loop spans 17 amino acids. CDR1 is SGHTA and CDR2 is FQGNSA in the germline V gene. As DNA, the CDR3 is TGTGCCAGCAGCCGCCTCGGAATGACTAGCGGAACTCTGGCCCAGTACTTC. Protein product: CASSRLGMTSGTLAQYF.

The V gene is TRBV5-4, the J gene TRBJ1-1, with D hard to call. The CDR3 sequence is 12 residues long. Looked up from germline, CDR1 is SGHNT and CDR2 is YYREEE (reference sequence). Deletions cut 3 bases from V and 1 base from J, with 4 bases between. CDR3 protein: CASSWENTEAFF. DNA for the CDR3: TGTGCCAGCAGCTGGGAGAACACTGAAGCTTTCTTT.

CDR3 protein: CASSHDSEQGNTIYF. In DNA, the CDR3 is TGCGCCAGCAGCCACGACAGCGAGCAGGGAAACACCATATATTTT. The chain uses TRBV5-1 and TRBJ1-3; a weak D match, TRBD1 (5 bases). Germline V gene data show CDR1 as SGHRS and CDR2 as YFSETQ. Deletions cut 4 bases from V and 4 bases from J, with 15 bases between. The length of the CDR3 is 15 residues.

The chain uses TRBV4-2 and TRBJ2-6; 9 nucleotides align to TRBD1. The J segment lost 2 bases and the V segment lost 6 bases, leaving 2 bases of the junction unmatched. This CDR3 is built from 15 residues. CDR1 LGHNA and CDR2 YNFKEQ come from the germline V gene. The CDR3 DNA follows: TGTGCCAGCAGACAGGGGGCGACTGGGGCCAACGTCCTGACTTTC. It encodes CASRQGATGANVLTF.

V usage is TRBV5-8 and J usage is TRBJ2-2; 11 bases agree with TRBD1. After removal of 3 bases from V and 7 bases from J, the junction contained 2 bases not matched to a gene. CDR3 size: 14 residues. Germline-derived CDR1 and CDR2 are SGHTS and YDEGEE. The CDR3 here is CASSWTGGVGELFF. The CDR3 DNA reads TGTGCCAGCAGCTGGACAGGGGGCGTCGGGGAGCTGTTTTTT.

The rearrangement links TRBV12-5 to TRBJ2-5; 8 positions agree with TRBD2. Germline trimming cut 2 bases from V and 1 base from J; bases unmatched to any gene: 3. CDR1 LGHNT and CDR2 FRNRAP come from the germline V gene. This CDR3 is built from 15 residues. The CDR3 loop reads CASGLTSGIQETQYF. CDR3 bases: TGTGCTAGTGGTTTGACTAGCGGAATCCAAGAGACCCAGTACTTC.

This clone showed up just once. The rearrangement joins TRBV5-1 to TRBJ2-1; 8 positions match TRBD2. This CDR3 spans 15 amino acids. The V gene end was trimmed by 3 bases and the J gene end by 5 bases; junction bases not matched to a gene: 7. CDR1 and CDR2 (germline): SGHRS, YFSETQ. In DNA, the CDR3 is TGCGCCAGCAGCTACTTACTAGCGGAGAACAATGAGCAGTTCTTC. Amino acid sequence: CASSYLLAENNEQFF.

The chain recombines TRBV5-1 with TRBJ1-2; 10 bases match TRBD1. The CDR3 is 16 residues long. The J segment lost 4 bases and the V segment lost 0 bases, leaving 6 bases of the junction unmatched. Germline CDR1 SGHRS, CDR2 YFSETQ. The CDR3 here is CASSLVVTGGVYGYTF. DNA for the CDR3: TGCGCCAGCAGCTTGGTTGTGACAGGGGGCGTCTATGGCTACACCTTC.

The genes are TRBV5-1 and TRBJ2-7; 8 bases map to TRBD1. Looked up from germline, CDR1 is SGHRS and CDR2 is YFSETQ. J was trimmed by 6 bases and V by 0 bases; bases with no gene match: 8. The CDR3 extends over 15 amino acids. In DNA, the CDR3 is TGCGCCAGCAGCTTGGGACAGGGGTCGATTCTCGAGCAGTACTTC. This codes for CASSLGQGSILEQYF.